The TCR beta chain under discussion was sequenced for a study of memory CD4+ T cells and cytomegalovirus serostatus. About the research overall: Donors were healthy Belgian adults, 9 or 10 CMV seropositive and some 24 seronegative.

As originally analysed: Out-of-frame sequences were removed, leaving about 2.2 million distinct TCRbeta sequences. TCRdb keeps only in-frame clones here, not all; method: immunoSEQ multiplex PCR. For V, J and clone size, that table is used; D and trimming come from the DNA. The top ten hold about 0.73% of the sample, which has over 35,000 clones, over 65% seen once. As for this clone: What it recognizes is unknown.

The sort gate was single viable CD3+CD4+CD8-CD45RO+ cells for memory CD4+ T cells. J was trimmed by 6 bases and V by 5 bases; bases with no gene match: 6. Germline V CDR1 and CDR2: SEHNR, FQNEAQ (reference sequence). The CDR3 consists of 16 residues. Whole-study results and caveats: Repertoires predicted CMV serostatus with median bootstrapped AUC of about 0.95. Each of 65 to 70 CMV-associated TCRbeta sequences occurred in one to five individuals.

The sequencing sample was made of memory CD4+ T cells from blood. The V gene is TRBV7-9, the J gene TRBJ2-1; TRBD2 agrees at 14 bases. This sequence originates from an adult in good health and CMV-seronegative. The CDR3: CASSGSGTSGSNEQFF. CDR3 DNA sequence: TGTGCCAGCAGCGGAAGCGGGACTAGCGGGAGCAATGAGCAGTTCTTC.